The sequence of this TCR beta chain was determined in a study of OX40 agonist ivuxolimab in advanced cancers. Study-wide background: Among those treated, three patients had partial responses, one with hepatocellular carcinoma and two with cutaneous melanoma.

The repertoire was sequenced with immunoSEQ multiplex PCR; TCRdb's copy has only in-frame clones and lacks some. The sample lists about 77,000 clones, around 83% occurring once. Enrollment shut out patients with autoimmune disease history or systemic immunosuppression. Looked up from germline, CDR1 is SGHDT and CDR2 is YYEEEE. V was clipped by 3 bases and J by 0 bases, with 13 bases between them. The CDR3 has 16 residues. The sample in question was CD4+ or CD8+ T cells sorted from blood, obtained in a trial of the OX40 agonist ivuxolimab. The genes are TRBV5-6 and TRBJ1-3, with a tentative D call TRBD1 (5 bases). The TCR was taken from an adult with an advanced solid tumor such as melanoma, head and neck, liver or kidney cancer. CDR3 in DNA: TGTGCCAGCAGCTCTCCCACAGGATACTCTGGAAACACCATATATTTT. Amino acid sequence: CASSSPTGYSGNTIYF.